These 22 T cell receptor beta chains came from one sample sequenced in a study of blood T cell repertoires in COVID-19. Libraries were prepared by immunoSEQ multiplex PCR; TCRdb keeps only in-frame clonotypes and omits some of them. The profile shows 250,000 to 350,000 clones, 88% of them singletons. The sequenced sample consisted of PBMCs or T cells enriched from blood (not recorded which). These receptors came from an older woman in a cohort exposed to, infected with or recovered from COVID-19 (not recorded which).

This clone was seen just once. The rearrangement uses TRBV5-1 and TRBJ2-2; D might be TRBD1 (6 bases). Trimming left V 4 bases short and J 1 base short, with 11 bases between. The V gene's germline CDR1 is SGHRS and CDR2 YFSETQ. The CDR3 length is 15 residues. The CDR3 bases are TGCGCCAGCAGCACTGGACAGCGGAACACCGGGGAGCTGTTTTTT. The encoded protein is CASSTGQRNTGELFF.

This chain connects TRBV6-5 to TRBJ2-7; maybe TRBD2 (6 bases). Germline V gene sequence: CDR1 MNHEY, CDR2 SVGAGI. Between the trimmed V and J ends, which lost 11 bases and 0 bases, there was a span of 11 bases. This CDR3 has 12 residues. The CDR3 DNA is TGTGCCGCTTCGACTAGCTCCTACGAGCAGTACTTC. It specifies CAASTSSYEQYF.

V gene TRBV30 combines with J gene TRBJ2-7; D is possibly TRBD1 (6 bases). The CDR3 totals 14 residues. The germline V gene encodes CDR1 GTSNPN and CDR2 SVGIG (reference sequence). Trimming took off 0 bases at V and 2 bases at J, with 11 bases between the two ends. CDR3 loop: CAWSVGGQPYEQYF. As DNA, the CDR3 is TGTGCCTGGAGTGTAGGCGGACAGCCCTACGAGCAGTACTTC.

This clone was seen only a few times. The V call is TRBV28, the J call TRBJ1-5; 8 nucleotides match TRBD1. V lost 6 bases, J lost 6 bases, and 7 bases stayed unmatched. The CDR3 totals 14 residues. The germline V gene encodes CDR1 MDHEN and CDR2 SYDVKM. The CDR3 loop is CASRRQGRGQPQHF. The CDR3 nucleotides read TGTGCCAGCAGGCGACAGGGGAGGGGTCAGCCCCAGCATTTT.

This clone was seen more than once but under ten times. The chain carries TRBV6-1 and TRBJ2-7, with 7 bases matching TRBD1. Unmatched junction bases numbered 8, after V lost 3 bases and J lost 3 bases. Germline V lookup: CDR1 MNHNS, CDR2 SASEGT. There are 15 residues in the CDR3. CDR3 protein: CASSDLGTEIYEQYF. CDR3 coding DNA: TGTGCCAGCAGTGATTTGGGGACAGAAATCTACGAGCAGTACTTC.

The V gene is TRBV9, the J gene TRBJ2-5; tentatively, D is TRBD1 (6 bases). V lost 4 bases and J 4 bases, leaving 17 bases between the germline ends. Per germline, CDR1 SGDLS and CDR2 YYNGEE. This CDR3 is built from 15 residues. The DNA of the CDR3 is TGTGCCAGCAGCAAATCTGGACAGCGACGAGAGACCCAGTACTTC. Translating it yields CASSKSGQRRETQYF.

As DNA, the CDR3 is TGTGCCAGCAGTTTATCTGGCGGGGCGGGAGGTTGGGCATTTAATGAAAAACTGTTTTTT. Its protein product is CASSLSGGAGGWAFNEKLFF. This rearrangement joins TRBV27 to TRBJ1-4, with D possibly TRBD1 on 5 matching bases. CDR1 MNHEY and CDR2 SMNVEV come from the germline V gene (reference sequence). Trimming pared 0 bases from V and 4 bases from J, leaving 24 bases between. This CDR3 region has 20 residues.

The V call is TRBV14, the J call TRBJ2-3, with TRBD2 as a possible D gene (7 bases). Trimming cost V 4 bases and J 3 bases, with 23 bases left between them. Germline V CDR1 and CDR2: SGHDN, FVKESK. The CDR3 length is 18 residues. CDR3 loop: CASSPVRGAGTGTDTQYF. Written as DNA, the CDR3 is TGTGCCAGCAGCCCGGTTCGGGGGGCAGGTACAGGGACAGATACGCAGTATTTT.

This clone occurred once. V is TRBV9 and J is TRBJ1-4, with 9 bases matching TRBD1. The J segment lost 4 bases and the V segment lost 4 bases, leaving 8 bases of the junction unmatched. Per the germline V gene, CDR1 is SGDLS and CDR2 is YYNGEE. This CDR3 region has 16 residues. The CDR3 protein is CASSPDRGSINEKLFF. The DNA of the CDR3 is TGTGCCAGCAGCCCGGACAGGGGCAGTATTAATGAAAAACTGTTTTTT.

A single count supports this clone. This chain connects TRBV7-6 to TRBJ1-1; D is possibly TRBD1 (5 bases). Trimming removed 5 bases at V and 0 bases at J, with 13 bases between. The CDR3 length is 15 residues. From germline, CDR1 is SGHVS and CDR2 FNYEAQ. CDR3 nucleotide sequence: TGTGCCAGCAGCCCGCAGGGAACTCTGAACACTGAAGCTTTCTTT. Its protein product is CASSPQGTLNTEAFF.

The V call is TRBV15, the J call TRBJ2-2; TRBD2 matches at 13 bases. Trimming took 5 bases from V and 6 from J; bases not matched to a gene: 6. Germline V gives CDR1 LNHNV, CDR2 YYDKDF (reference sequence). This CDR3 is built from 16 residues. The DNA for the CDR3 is TGTGCCACCAGCCCCTTACTAGCGGGAGGGCCCGGGGAGCTGTTTTTT. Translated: CATSPLLAGGPGELFF.

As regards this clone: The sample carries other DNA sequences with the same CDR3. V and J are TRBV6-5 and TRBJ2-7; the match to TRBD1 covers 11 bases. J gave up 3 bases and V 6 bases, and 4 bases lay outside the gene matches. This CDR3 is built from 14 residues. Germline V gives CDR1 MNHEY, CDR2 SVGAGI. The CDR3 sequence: CASSRGQGGYEQYF. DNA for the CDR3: TGTGCCAGCAGCCGGGGACAGGGGGGCTACGAGCAGTACTTC.

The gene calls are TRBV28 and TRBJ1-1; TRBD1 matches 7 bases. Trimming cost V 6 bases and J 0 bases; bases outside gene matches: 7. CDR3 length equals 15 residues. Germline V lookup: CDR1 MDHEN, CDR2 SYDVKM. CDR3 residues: CASSFPGGMNTEAFF. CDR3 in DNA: TGTGCCAGCAGCTTCCCAGGGGGTATGAACACTGAAGCTTTCTTT. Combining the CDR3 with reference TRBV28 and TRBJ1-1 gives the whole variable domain DVKVTQSSRYLVKRTGEKVFLECVQDMDHENMFWYRQDPGLGLRLIYFSYDVKMKEKGDIPEGYSVSREKKERFSLILESASTNQTSMYLCASSFPGGMNTEAFFGQGTRLTVV.

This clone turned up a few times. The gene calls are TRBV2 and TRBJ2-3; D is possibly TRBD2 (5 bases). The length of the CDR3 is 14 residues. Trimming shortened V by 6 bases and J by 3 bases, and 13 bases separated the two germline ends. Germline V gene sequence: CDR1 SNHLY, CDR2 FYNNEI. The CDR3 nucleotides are TGTGCCAGCAGACGGAGTGAGGGAACAGATACGCAGTATTTT. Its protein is CASRRSEGTDTQYF.

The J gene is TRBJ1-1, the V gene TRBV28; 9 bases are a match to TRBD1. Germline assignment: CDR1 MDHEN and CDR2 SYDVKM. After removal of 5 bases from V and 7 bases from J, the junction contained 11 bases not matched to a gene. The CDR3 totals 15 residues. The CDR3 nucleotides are TGTGCCAGCAGTCCTCCGGGACAGGGAATAGGTGAAGCTTTCTTT. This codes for CASSPPGQGIGEAFF.

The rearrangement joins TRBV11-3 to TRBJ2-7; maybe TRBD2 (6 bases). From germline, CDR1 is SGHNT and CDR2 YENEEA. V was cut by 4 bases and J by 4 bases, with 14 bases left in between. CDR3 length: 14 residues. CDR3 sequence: CASSSGVERYEQYF. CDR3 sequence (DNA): TGTGCCAGCAGCTCGGGGGTAGAAAGGTACGAGCAGTACTTC.

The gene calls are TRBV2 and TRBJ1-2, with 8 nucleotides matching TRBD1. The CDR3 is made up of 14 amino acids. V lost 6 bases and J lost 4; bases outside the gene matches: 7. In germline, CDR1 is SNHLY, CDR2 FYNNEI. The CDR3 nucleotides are TGTGCCAGCAGGGGACAGGTGGGGTCCTATGGCTACACCTTC. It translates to CASRGQVGSYGYTF.

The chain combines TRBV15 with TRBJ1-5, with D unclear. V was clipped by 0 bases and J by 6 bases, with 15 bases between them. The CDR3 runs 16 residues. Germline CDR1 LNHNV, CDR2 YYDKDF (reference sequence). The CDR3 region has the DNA TGTGCCACCAGCAGAGATTCAGGTACAGCTGCTCAGCCCCAGCATTTT. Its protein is CATSRDSGTAAQPQHF. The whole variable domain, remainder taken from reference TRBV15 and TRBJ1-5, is DAMVIQNPRYQVTQFGKPVTLSCSQTLNHNVMYWYQQKSSQAPKLLFHYYDKDFNNEADTPDNFQSRRPNTSFCFLDIRSPGLGDTAMYLCATSRDSGTAAQPQHFGDGTRLSIL.

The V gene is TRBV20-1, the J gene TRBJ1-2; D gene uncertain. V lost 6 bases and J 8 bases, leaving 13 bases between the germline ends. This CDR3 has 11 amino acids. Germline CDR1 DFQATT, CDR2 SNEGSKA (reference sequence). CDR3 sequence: CSAPGKGGYTF. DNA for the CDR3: TGCAGTGCACCCGGGAAAGGAGGCTACACCTTC.

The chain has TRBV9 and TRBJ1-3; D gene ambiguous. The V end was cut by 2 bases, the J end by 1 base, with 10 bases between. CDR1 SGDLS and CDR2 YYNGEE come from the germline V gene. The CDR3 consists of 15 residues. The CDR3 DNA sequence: TGTGCCAGCAGCGTGGCAGATTCATCTGGAAACACCATATATTTT. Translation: CASSVADSSGNTIYF.

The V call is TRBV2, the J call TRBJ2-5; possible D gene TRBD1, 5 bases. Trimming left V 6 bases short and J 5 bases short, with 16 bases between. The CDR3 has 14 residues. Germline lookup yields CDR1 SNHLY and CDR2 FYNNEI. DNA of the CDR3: TGTGCCAGCAGCGACAGTCCTTATGTGGAGACCCAGTACTTC. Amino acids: CASSDSPYVETQYF.

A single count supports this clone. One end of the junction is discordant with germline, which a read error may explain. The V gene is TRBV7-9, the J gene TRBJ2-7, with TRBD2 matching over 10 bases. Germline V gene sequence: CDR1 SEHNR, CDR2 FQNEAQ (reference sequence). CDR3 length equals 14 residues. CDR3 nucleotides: TGTGCCAGCAGCCTAGCGGGAGACCCCTACGAGCAGTACTTC. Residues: CASSLAGDPYEQYF. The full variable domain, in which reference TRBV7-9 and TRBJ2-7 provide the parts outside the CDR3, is DTGVSQNPRHKITKRGQNVTFRCDPISEHNRLYWYRQTLGQGPEFLTYFQNEAQLEKSRLLSDRFSAERPKGSFSTLEIQRTEQGDSAMYLCASSLAGDPYEQYFGPGTRLTVT.